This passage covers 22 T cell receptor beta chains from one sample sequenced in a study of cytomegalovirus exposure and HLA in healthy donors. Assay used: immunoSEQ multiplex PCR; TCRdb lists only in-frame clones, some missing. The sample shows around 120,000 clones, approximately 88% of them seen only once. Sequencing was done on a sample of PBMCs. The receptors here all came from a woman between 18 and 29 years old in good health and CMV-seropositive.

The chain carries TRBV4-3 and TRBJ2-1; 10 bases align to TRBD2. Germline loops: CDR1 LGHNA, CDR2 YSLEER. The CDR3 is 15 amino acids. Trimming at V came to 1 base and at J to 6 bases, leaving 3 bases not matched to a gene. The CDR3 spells CASSQVLAGLNEQFF. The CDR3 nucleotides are TGCGCCAGCAGCCAAGTACTAGCGGGACTCAATGAGCAGTTCTTC.

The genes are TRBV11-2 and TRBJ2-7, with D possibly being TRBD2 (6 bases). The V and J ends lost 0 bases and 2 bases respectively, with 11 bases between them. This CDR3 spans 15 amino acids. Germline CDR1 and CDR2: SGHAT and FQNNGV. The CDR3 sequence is CASSLERGWAYEQYF. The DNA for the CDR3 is TGTGCCAGCAGCTTAGAACGGGGGTGGGCCTACGAGCAGTACTTC.

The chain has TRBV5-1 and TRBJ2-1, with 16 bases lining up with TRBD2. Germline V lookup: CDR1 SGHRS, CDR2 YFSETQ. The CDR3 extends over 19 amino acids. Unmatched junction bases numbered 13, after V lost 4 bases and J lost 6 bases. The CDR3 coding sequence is TGCGCCAGCAGCATTACTCCGGGACTAGCGGGGGGGCCTGTCAATGAGCAGTTCTTC. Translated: CASSITPGLAGGPVNEQFF.

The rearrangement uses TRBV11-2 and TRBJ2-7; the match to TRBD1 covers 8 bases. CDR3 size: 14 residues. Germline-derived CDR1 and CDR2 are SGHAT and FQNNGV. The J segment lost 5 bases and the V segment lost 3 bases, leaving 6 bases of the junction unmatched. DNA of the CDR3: TGTGCCAGCAGCTTGGTGCCAGGGGGCGACGAGCAGTACTTC. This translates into CASSLVPGGDEQYF.

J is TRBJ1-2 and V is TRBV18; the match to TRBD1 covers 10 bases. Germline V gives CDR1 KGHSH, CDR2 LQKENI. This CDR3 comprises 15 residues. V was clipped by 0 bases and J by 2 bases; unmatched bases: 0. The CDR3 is CASSPPGQGNYGYTF. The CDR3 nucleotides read TGTGCCAGCTCACCACCGGGACAGGGGAACTATGGCTACACCTTC.

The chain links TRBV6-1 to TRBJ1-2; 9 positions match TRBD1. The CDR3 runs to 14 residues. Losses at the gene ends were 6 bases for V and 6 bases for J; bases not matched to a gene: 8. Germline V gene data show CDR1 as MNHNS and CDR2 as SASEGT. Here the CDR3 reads CASRNRDREDGYTF. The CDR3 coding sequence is TGTGCCAGCAGGAACCGGGACAGGGAGGATGGCTACACCTTC.

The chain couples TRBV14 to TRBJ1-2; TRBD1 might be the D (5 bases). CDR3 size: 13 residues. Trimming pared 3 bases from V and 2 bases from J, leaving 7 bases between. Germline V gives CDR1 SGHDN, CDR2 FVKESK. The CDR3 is CASSQGGNYGYTF. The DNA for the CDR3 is TGTGCCAGCAGCCAGGGGGGGAACTATGGCTACACCTTC.

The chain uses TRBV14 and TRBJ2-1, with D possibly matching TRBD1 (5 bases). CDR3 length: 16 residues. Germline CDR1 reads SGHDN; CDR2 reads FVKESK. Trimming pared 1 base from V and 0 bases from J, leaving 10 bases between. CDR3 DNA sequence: TGTGCCAGCAGCCAAGTAGGGGCTAGCTCCTACAATGAGCAGTTCTTC. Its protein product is CASSQVGASSYNEQFF.

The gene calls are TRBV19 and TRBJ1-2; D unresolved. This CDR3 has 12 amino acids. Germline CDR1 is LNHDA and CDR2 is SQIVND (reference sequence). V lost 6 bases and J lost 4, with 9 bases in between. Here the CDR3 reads CASRNTTYGYTF. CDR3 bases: TGTGCCAGTAGAAACACTACCTATGGCTACACCTTC.

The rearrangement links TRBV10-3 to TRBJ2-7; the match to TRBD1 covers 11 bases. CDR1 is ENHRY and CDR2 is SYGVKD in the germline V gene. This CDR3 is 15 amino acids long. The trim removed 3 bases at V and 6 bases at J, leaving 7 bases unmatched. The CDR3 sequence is CAISDVGQGAGEQYF. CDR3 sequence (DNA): TGTGCCATCAGTGATGTAGGACAGGGGGCTGGCGAGCAGTACTTC.

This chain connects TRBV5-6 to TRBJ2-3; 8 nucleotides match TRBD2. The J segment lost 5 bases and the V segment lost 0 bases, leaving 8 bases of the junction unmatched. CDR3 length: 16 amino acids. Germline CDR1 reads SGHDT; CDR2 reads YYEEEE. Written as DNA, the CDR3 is TGTGCCAGCAGCTTGGTGTTAGCGGGACGGAGAGATACGCAGTATTTT. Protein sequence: CASSLVLAGRRDTQYF.

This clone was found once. The CDR3 DNA reads TGTGCCAGCAGGGGGACAGAGAAATCCTACGAGCAGTACTTC. Translating it yields CASRGTEKSYEQYF. The chain joins TRBV2 to TRBJ2-7; 7 bases line up with TRBD1. Germline values: CDR1 SNHLY, CDR2 FYNNEI. The CDR3 totals 14 residues. The junction had 6 bases not matched to a gene; V was cut back by 6 bases and J by 1 base.

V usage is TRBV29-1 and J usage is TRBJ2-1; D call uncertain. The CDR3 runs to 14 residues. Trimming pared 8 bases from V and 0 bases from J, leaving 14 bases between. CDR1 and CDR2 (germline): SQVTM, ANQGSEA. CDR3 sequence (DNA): TGCAGCTCATCTAGGAGTAGCTCCTACAATGAGCAGTTCTTC. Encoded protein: CSSSRSSSYNEQFF.

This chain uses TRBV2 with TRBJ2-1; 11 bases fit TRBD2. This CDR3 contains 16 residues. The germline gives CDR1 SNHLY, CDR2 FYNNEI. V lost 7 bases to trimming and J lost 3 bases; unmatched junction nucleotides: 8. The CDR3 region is CASIRGLADVYNEQFF. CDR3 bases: TGTGCCAGCATTAGGGGACTAGCGGATGTCTACAATGAGCAGTTCTTC.

The CDR3: CASSLRGGVSSGELFF. The DNA for the CDR3 is TGTGCCAGCAGCTTAAGGGGCGGCGTGAGTTCCGGGGAGCTGTTTTTT. The chain is built from TRBV7-8 and TRBJ2-2; tentatively, D is TRBD1 (5 bases). The V and J ends lost 2 bases and 6 bases respectively, with 16 bases between them. The CDR3 extends over 16 amino acids. Germline assignment: CDR1 SGHVS and CDR2 FQNEAQ.

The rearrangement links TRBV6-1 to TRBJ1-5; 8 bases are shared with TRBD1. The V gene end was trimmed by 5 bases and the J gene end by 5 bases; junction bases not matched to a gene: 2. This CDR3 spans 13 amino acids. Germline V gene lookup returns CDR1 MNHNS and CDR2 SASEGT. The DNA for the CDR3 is TGTGCCAGCAGTTTGACAGGGGATCAGCCCCAGCATTTT. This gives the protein CASSLTGDQPQHF.

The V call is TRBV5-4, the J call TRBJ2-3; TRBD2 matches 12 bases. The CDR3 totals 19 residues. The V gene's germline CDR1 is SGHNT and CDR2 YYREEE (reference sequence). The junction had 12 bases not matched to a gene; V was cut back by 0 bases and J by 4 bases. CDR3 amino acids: CASSLALAGGPRIPDTQYF. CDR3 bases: TGTGCCAGCAGCTTGGCCCTAGCGGGAGGGCCAAGGATCCCAGATACGCAGTATTTT.

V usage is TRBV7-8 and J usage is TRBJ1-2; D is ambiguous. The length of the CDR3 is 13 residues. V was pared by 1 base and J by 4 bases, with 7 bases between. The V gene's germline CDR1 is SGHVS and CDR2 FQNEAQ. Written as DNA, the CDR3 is TGTGCCAGCAGCTTAGGCAGGTCCTATGGCTACACCTTC. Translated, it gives CASSLGRSYGYTF.

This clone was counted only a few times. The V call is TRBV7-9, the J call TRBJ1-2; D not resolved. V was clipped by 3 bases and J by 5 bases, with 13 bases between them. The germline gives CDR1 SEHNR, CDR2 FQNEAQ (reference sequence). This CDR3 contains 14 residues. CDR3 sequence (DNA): TGTGCCAGCAGCTTTGGGGAGTTGGCTTATGGCTACACCTTC. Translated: CASSFGELAYGYTF. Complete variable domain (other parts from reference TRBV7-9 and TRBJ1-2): DTGVSQNPRHKITKRGQNVTFRCDPISEHNRLYWYRQTLGQGPEFLTYFQNEAQLEKSRLLSDRFSAERPKGSFSTLEIQRTEQGDSAMYLCASSFGELAYGYTFGSGTRLTVV.

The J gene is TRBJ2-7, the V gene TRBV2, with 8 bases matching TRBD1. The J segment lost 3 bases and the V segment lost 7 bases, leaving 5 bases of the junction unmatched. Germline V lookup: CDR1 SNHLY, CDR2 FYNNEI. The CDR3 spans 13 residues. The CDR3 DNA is TGTGCCAGCACGGGACAGGCTCGCTACGAGCAGTACTTC. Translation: CASTGQARYEQYF. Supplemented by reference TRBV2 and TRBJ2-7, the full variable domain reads EPEVTQTPSHQVTQMGQEVILRCVPISNHLYFYWYRQILGQKVEFLVSFYNNEISEKSEIFDDQFSVERPDGSNFTLKIRSTKLEDSAMYFCASTGQARYEQYFGPGTRLTVT.

The CDR3 sequence: CASSAFRTDYLLTGANVLTF. The DNA for the CDR3 is TGTGCCAGCAGTGCCTTTAGGACGGACTACTTGTTAACTGGGGCCAACGTCCTGACTTTC. The chain is built from TRBV6-4 and TRBJ2-6, with a tentative D call TRBD2 (6 bases). CDR3 size: 20 residues. From germline, CDR1 is MRHNA and CDR2 SNTAGT. The ends were cut back, 4 bases at V and 2 bases at J, with 24 bases in the middle.

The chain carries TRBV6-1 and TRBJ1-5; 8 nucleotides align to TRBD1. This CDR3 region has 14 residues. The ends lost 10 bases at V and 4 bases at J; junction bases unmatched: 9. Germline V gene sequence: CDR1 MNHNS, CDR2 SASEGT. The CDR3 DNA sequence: TGTGCCATCCGAAACGACAGGGGAAATCAGCCCCAGCATTTT. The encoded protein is CAIRNDRGNQPQHF.